The rows below give T cell receptor beta chains drawn from one sample of a study of blood T cells in healthy people across ages. From the 5' RACE reads, TCRdb called clonotypes with MiXCR, one entry per CDR3 protein. The sample carries fewer than 1,000,000 distinct CDR3 sequences, under 45% recorded once. The sample comprised blood. Receptors originate from a man aged 55 to 70 in good health. Each CDR3 is given with its conserved first and last residue. Fields, in order: D gene, J gene, V gene, clone size, CDR3 protein, CDR3 DNA. D genes are given only for firm matches. Clone size is given for some rows only: seen once, a few or many times, or a class if the clone is expanded.

NA,TRBJ2-5,TRBV7-9,NA,CASSFTLGPLGETQYF,TGTGCCAGCAGCTTCACACTGGGGCCTCTAGGGGAGACCCAGTACTTC
TRBD1,TRBJ2-5,TRBV6-2/TRBV6-3,NA,CASSYNRGPETQYF,TGTGCCAGCAGTTATAACAGGGGGCCTGAGACCCAGTACTTC
NA,TRBJ2-5,TRBV6-2/TRBV6-3,NA,CASSDSGWKTQYF,TGTGCCAGCAGTGACTCGGGCTGGAAGACCCAGTACTTC
NA,TRBJ2-1,TRBV7-2,NA,CASSRGPGALEQFF,TGTGCCAGCAGCCGCGGGCCGGGGGCACTTGAGCAGTTCTTC
NA,TRBJ2-3,TRBV6-5,NA,CASSYGATTDTQYF,TGTGCCAGCAGTTACGGGGCAACCACAGATACGCAGTATTTT
TRBD2,TRBJ2-1,TRBV20-1,few,CSAGKAGGQFNEQFF,TGCAGTGCCGGTAAAGCGGGGGGGCAATTCAATGAGCAGTTCTTC
NA,TRBJ1-2,TRBV6-2/TRBV6-3,few,CASADKAYGYTF,TGTGCCAGCGCAGACAAAGCCTATGGCTACACCTTC
NA,TRBJ1-2,TRBV28,few,CASTEPGVSYYGYTF,TGTGCCAGCACCGAGCCAGGGGTTAGCTACTATGGCTACACCTTC
NA,TRBJ1-1,TRBV28,NA,CASSLEVSTEAFF,TGTGCCAGCAGTCTTGAGGTCAGCACTGAAGCTTTCTTT
NA,TRBJ2-1,TRBV9,once,CASSVGAVISEQFF,TGTGCCAGCAGCGTAGGGGCAGTTATCTCTGAGCAGTTCTTC
TRBD1,TRBJ1-6,TRBV20-1,NA,CSALDRDNPPLHF,TGCAGTGCACTCGACAGGGATAATCCACCCCTCCACTTT
TRBD2,TRBJ2-1,TRBV9,few,CASSVLAGGNNEQFF,TGTGCCAGCAGCGTCTTAGCGGGGGGCAACAATGAGCAGTTCTTC
NA,TRBJ2-5,TRBV7-9,NA,CASSKVGREETQYF,TGTGCCAGCAGCAAAGTGGGCAGGGAAGAGACCCAGTACTTC
TRBD1,TRBJ2-7,TRBV14,NA,CASSRGTGGEGNTQYF,TGTGCCAGCAGCCGCGGGACAGGGGGCGAGGGAAACACTCAGTACTTC
TRBD1,TRBJ2-7,TRBV25-1,many,CASSATGGSYEQYF,TGTGCCAGCAGTGCCACAGGGGGTTCCTACGAGCAGTACTTC
NA,TRBJ2-3,TRBV6-5,few,CASSLRTVTDTQYF,TGTGCCAGCAGTTTACGGACGGTGACAGATACGCAGTATTTT
NA,TRBJ2-3,TRBV4-3,NA,CASSPKGVGVPDTQYF,TGCGCCAGCAGCCCTAAAGGCGTTGGAGTCCCAGATACGCAGTATTTT
TRBD1,TRBJ2-7,TRBV28,NA,CASSSPATGRAYEQYF,TGTGCCAGCAGTTCCCCAGCGACAGGGAGAGCCTACGAGCAGTACTTC
NA,TRBJ1-2,TRBV6-2/TRBV6-3,few,CASKEGSDGYTF,TGTGCCAGCAAAGAGGGTAGCGATGGCTACACCTTC
NA,TRBJ1-2,TRBV9,NA,CASSGQTYGYTF,TGTGCCAGCAGCGGACAGACCTATGGCTACACCTTC
TRBD2,TRBJ2-1,TRBV6-2/TRBV6-3,NA,CASSGAGTYNEQFF,TGTGCCAGCAGTGGAGCGGGGACCTACAATGAGCAGTTCTTC
NA,TRBJ1-2,TRBV29-1,few,CSVVGLHNYGYTF,TGCAGCGTTGTGGGACTACATAACTATGGCTACACCTTC
TRBD1,TRBJ2-3,TRBV9,NA,CASSRQGSVDTQYF,TGTGCCAGCAGCAGACAGGGGAGCGTAGATACGCAGTATTTT
NA,TRBJ1-1,TRBV27,NA,CASSSRTDVAKAFF,TGTGCCAGCAGTTCAAGGACAGACGTGGCAAAGGCTTTCTTT
NA,TRBJ2-7,TRBV4-2,many,CASSQAGYEQYF,TGTGCCAGCAGCCAGGCCGGCTACGAGCAGTACTTC
TRBD1,TRBJ1-4,TRBV4-2,NA,CASSQGDRGEKLFF,TGTGCCAGCAGCCAAGGCGACAGGGGCGAAAAACTGTTTTTT
NA,TRBJ2-3,TRBV9,few,CASSENKESRTDTQYF,TGTGCCAGCAGCGAGAATAAAGAGTCACGCACAGATACGCAGTATTTT
TRBD1,TRBJ1-5,TRBV7-8,NA,CASSQDRAGNQPQHF,TGTGCCAGCAGCCAAGACAGGGCGGGCAATCAGCCCCAGCATTTT
TRBD2,TRBJ2-7,TRBV20-1,few,CSALGTSASSYEQYF,TGCAGTGCTCTCGGGACTAGCGCGAGCTCCTACGAGCAGTACTTC
TRBD1,TRBJ1-2,TRBV20-1,few,CSAILLDRGHGYTF,TGCAGTGCCATTCTACTCGACAGGGGACATGGCTACACCTTC
NA,TRBJ2-2,TRBV5-8,NA,CASSLGVLGAYTGELFF,TGTGCCAGCAGCTTGGGAGTATTAGGGGCCTACACCGGGGAGCTGTTTTTT
NA,TRBJ2-7,TRBV7-2,few,CASSLEESYEQYF,TGTGCCAGCAGCTTAGAAGAATCCTACGAGCAGTACTTC
NA,TRBJ2-5,TRBV9,NA,CASSVRQGLQETQYF,TGTGCCAGCAGCGTGAGACAGGGACTTCAAGAGACCCAGTACTTC
TRBD1,TRBJ2-1,TRBV28,NA,CASSFRTGKKYLDEQFF,TGTGCCAGCAGTTTCCGGACAGGGAAGAAGTATCTGGATGAGCAGTTCTTC
NA,TRBJ2-1,TRBV20-1,few,CSARPQINEQFF,TGCAGTGCTAGACCTCAAATCAATGAGCAGTTCTTC
TRBD1,TRBJ1-2,TRBV5-5,NA,CASSPGDRVGGYTF,TGTGCCAGCAGCCCGGGGGACAGGGTGGGTGGCTACACCTTC
NA,TRBJ2-1,TRBV4-1,NA,CASSFSFGGSYNEQFF,TGCGCCAGCTCCTTCTCCTTTGGGGGCTCCTACAATGAGCAGTTCTTC
NA,TRBJ1-3,TRBV12-3/TRBV12-4,NA,CASSPMPSGALGNTIYF,TGTGCCAGCAGCCCAATGCCCTCAGGGGCTCTGGGAAACACCATATATTTT
NA,TRBJ1-6,TRBV6-2/TRBV6-3,few,CASSYTYSPLHF,TGTGCCAGCAGTTACACGTATTCACCCCTCCACTTT
TRBD2,TRBJ2-3,TRBV6-5,NA,CASAERAGGTDTQYF,TGTGCCAGTGCGGAAAGAGCGGGGGGCACAGATACGCAGTATTTT
NA,TRBJ1-2,TRBV6-5,NA,CASSPTGRTTKGYTF,TGTGCCAGCAGCCCGACTGGACGGACAACGAAAGGCTACACCTTC
NA,TRBJ2-3,TRBV6-6,NA,CASRPKERAALDTQYF,TGTGCCAGCAGGCCTAAGGAACGGGCCGCCCTAGATACGCAGTATTTT
TRBD1,TRBJ2-2,TRBV9,NA,CASSATRQGKAGELFF,TGTGCCAGCAGCGCTACGCGACAGGGAAAGGCCGGGGAGCTGTTTTTT
NA,TRBJ1-1,TRBV14,NA,CASSQNFPNTEAFF,TGTGCCAGCAGCCAAAACTTTCCGAACACTGAAGCTTTCTTT
TRBD1,TRBJ1-2,TRBV6-2/TRBV6-3,NA,CASTEGALGYTF,TGTGCCAGCACTGAGGGGGCGCTTGGCTACACCTTC
NA,TRBJ2-4,TRBV4-3,few,CASSQGGAKNIQYF,TGCGCCAGCAGCCAAGGGGGGGCCAAAAACATTCAGTACTTC
NA,TRBJ2-3,TRBV6-4,NA,CASSDQRAADTQYF,TGTGCCAGCAGTGACCAGAGGGCTGCAGATACGCAGTATTTT
NA,TRBJ2-1,TRBV27,NA,CASSPTRFFPNEQFF,TGTGCCAGCAGTCCCACTAGATTCTTCCCCAATGAGCAGTTCTTC
NA,TRBJ2-3,TRBV6-5,NA,CASSKSLDSTDTQYF,TGTGCCAGCAGCAAATCTTTGGACAGCACAGATACGCAGTATTTT